These 5 T cell receptor beta chains came from one sample sequenced in a study of OX40 agonist ivuxolimab in advanced cancers. The protocol was immunoSEQ multiplex PCR, while the TCRdb copy is restricted to in-frame clones and leaves out a portion. There are 55,000 to 70,000 clones in the sample; roughly 84% occur only once, and roughly 6% lies in the top ten. This specimen consisted of CD4+ or CD8+ T cells sorted from blood, obtained in a trial of the OX40 agonist ivuxolimab. These receptor sequences come from an adult with an advanced solid tumor such as melanoma, head and neck, liver or kidney cancer.

The V and J genes are TRBV6-5 and TRBJ2-1; TRBD1 matches 9 bases. CDR3 length equals 14 residues. Germline V gene sequence: CDR1 MNHEY, CDR2 SVGAGI. The trim removed 4 bases at V and 7 bases at J, leaving 5 bases unmatched. The CDR3 DNA reads TGTGCCAGCAGTTCCGGGACAGGGAAAAATGAGCAGTTCTTC. Residues: CASSSGTGKNEQFF.

This rearrangement joins TRBV19 to TRBJ2-3, with a tentative D call TRBD1 (8 bases). Trimming left V 5 bases short and J 6 bases short, with 15 bases between. The CDR3 has 14 residues. Germline V CDR1 and CDR2: LNHDA, SQIVND (reference sequence). The CDR3 region is CASSPGQGGDTQYF. The CDR3, as DNA: TGTGCCAGTAGTCCAGGACAGGGAGGGGATACGCAGTATTTT.

The rearrangement joins TRBV5-1 to TRBJ2-7; 8 nucleotides line up with TRBD2. This CDR3 region has 16 residues. V shed 4 bases and J 2 bases; nucleotides not matched to a gene: 11. Germline V gene data show CDR1 as SGHRS and CDR2 as YFSETQ. In DNA form, the CDR3 reads TGCGCCAGCAGCGGGCTAGGCGGGAGGATTACCTACGAGCAGTACTTC. Translation gives CASSGLGGRITYEQYF.

This clone was seen only once. The chain uses TRBV18 and TRBJ2-3; either TRBD1 or TRBD2 may supply D (7 bases each). Trimming took 6 bases from V and 0 from J, leaving 22 bases between them. Germline CDR1 and CDR2: KGHSH and LQKENI. This CDR3 has 18 residues. The CDR3 coding sequence is TGTGCCAGCTCGCCGCGACAGGGAGGGGGAACCAGCACAGATACGCAGTATTTT. Residues: CASSPRQGGGTSTDTQYF. The whole variable domain, filled in from reference TRBV18 and TRBJ2-3, reads NAGVMQNPRHLVRRRGQEARLRCSPMKGHSHVYWYRQLPEEGLKFMVYLQKENIIDESGMPKERFSAEFPKEGPSILRIQQVVRGDSAAYFCASSPRQGGGTSTDTQYFGPGTRLTVL.

The V and J genes are TRBV7-6 and TRBJ2-7; 7 bases match TRBD1. V trimming: 1 base; J trimming: 3 bases; junction bases outside the gene matches: 6. CDR1 is SGHVS, CDR2 FNYEAQ, per germline. This CDR3 comprises 15 residues. The CDR3 bases are TGTGCCAGCAGCTTAGAGCAGGGACAGCACTACGAGCAGTACTTC. Amino acid sequence: CASSLEQGQHYEQYF.